One sample yielded the 3 T cell receptor beta chains listed below, sequenced in a study of blood T cell repertoires in COVID-19. Sequencing used immunoSEQ multiplex PCR; TCRdb keeps in-frame clones, though not all of them. The sample lists 25,000 to 35,000 clones; more than 70% were seen once. Sequenced: peripheral blood. The source is a boy between 2 and 10 years old with active or convalescent COVID-19.

The rearrangement joins TRBV2 to TRBJ1-1; no firm D call. This CDR3 region has 13 residues. V was pared by 4 bases and J by 5 bases, with 11 bases between. Germline CDR1 reads SNHLY; CDR2 reads FYNNEI. CDR3 nucleotide sequence: TGTGCCAGCAGTGGCGAGGGTAGGACTGAAGCTTTCTTT. Amino acids: CASSGEGRTEAFF.

The chain is built from TRBV5-4 and TRBJ2-3; TRBD2 might be the D (5 bases). The V gene lost 5 bases and the J gene lost 0 bases, with 13 bases spanning the gap. Germline V lookup: CDR1 SGHNT, CDR2 YYREEE (reference sequence). This CDR3 has 15 residues. CDR3 amino acids: CASSKKEDSTDTQYF. CDR3 in DNA: TGTGCCAGCAGTAAAAAGGAGGACAGCACAGATACGCAGTATTTT. The full variable domain, completed using reference TRBV5-4 and TRBJ2-3, is ETGVTQSPTHLIKTRGQQVTLRCSSQSGHNTVSWYQQALGQGPQFIFQYYREEENGRGNFPPRFSGLQFPNYSSELNVNALELDDSALYLCASSKKEDSTDTQYFGPGTRLTVL.

This clone has a handful of counts. V is TRBV18 and J is TRBJ2-1; D is possibly TRBD1 (6 bases). Trimming took off 0 bases at V and 3 bases at J, with 15 bases between the two ends. This CDR3 spans 17 amino acids. Germline V gene lookup returns CDR1 KGHSH and CDR2 LQKENI. As DNA, the CDR3 is TGTGCCAGCTCACCACCGAGGTACAGGGCTGACTACAATGAGCAGTTCTTC. Amino acid sequence: CASSPPRYRADYNEQFF.